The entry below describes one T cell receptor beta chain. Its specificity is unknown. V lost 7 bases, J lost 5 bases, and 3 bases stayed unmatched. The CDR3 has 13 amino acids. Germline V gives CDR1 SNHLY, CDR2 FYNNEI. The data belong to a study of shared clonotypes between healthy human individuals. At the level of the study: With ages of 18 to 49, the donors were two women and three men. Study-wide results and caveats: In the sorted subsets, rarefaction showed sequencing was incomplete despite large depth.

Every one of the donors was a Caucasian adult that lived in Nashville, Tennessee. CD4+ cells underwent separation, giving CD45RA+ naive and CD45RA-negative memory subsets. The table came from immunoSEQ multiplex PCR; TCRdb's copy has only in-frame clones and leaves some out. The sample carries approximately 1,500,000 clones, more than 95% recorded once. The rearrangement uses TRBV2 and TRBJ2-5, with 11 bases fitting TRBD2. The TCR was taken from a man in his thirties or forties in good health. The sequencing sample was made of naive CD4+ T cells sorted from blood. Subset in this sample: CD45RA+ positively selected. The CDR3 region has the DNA TGTGCCAGCACGGGACTAGCGGTCGAGACCCAGTACTTC. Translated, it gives CASTGLAVETQYF.